The 18 T cell receptor beta chains reported below all come from one sample, sequenced in a study of post-analysis software for immune sequencing data. Study conclusions and caveats: TRBV5-6, TRBV5-1 and TRBV20-1 were among four or five TRBV segments more frequent in patients than controls.

These receptors' targets are unknown. Unique molecular identifiers were present in the TCR beta cDNA libraries. A single record per CDR3 protein comes from TCRdb applying MiXCR to the PCR reads. The top ten hold roughly 0.54% of the sample, which has some 690,000 distinct CDR3 sequences, 30% seen once. Sequencing input: blood. The receptors originated from a girl between 10 and 17 years old with multiple sclerosis.

The chain employs TRBV28 and TRBJ2-1; 10 bases match TRBD1. The V gene's germline CDR1 is MDHEN and CDR2 SYDVKM. J lost 8 bases, V lost 6 bases, and 10 bases had no gene match. The CDR3 extends over 15 amino acids. The chain's CDR3 is CASSPARDRGHEQFF. CDR3 coding DNA: TGTGCCAGCAGCCCCGCGCGGGACAGGGGTCATGAGCAGTTCTTC.

The J gene is TRBJ2-3, the V gene TRBV20-1, with 11 bases identical to TRBD2. The germline V gene encodes CDR1 DFQATT and CDR2 SNEGSKA (reference sequence). V trimming: 4 bases; J trimming: 2 bases; junction bases outside the gene matches: 2. The CDR3 is made up of 14 amino acids. CDR3 amino acids: CSAKLAGVTDTQYF. CDR3 sequence (DNA): TGCAGTGCTAAACTAGCGGGAGTCACAGATACGCAGTATTTT.

This sequence joins TRBV29-1 and TRBJ2-5, with a weak D call TRBD2 (5 bases). Trimming left V 4 bases short and J 3 bases short, with 12 bases between. CDR1 SQVTM and CDR2 ANQGSEA come from the germline V gene. The CDR3 totals 13 residues. Here the CDR3 reads CSVGGLLEETQYF. DNA for the CDR3: TGCAGCGTTGGAGGGCTATTGGAAGAGACCCAGTACTTC.

This clonotype has only a few counts. The chain is built from TRBV20-1 and TRBJ2-5; D gene uncertain. This CDR3 has 14 amino acids. Trimming shortened V by 1 base and J by 4 bases, and 13 bases separated the two germline ends. Germline assignment: CDR1 DFQATT and CDR2 SNEGSKA (reference sequence). DNA for the CDR3: TGCAGTGCTAGAGGCAGTTACCGGATAGAGACCCAGTACTTC. Its translation is CSARGSYRIETQYF.

The V gene is TRBV28, the J gene TRBJ2-3, with TRBD2 matching over 7 bases. The CDR3 is 15 residues long. The ends lost 4 bases at V and 6 bases at J; junction bases unmatched: 10. CDR1 MDHEN and CDR2 SYDVKM come from the germline V gene. CDR3 sequence: CASSSPAGPRDTQYF. DNA of the CDR3: TGTGCCAGCAGTTCTCCAGCGGGGCCGCGGGATACGCAGTATTTT.

The J gene is TRBJ1-2, the V gene TRBV5-6, with D perhaps TRBD1 (6 bases). CDR1 and CDR2 (germline): SGHDT, YYEEEE. The length of the CDR3 is 15 residues. The germline V and J ends were trimmed by 1 base and 4 bases, with 14 bases remaining between them. The CDR3 DNA follows: TGTGCCAGCAGCTTGCGTGGGGGCGCAGTCTATGGCTACACCTTC. It encodes CASSLRGGAVYGYTF. Combining the CDR3 with reference TRBV5-6 and TRBJ1-2 gives the whole variable domain DAGVTQSPTHLIKTRGQQVTLRCSPKSGHDTVSWYQQALGQGPQFIFQYYEEEERQRGNFPDRFSGHQFPNYSSELNVNALLLGDSALYLCASSLRGGAVYGYTFGSGTRLTVV.

This clonotype was counted ten times or more. The chain's CDR3 is CASSLADRDGYTF. The CDR3 DNA reads as TGTGCCAGCAGCTTAGCGGACAGGGATGGCTACACCTTC. The chain joins TRBV7-2 to TRBJ1-2; 8 bases map to TRBD1. V shed 0 bases and J 6 bases; nucleotides not matched to a gene: 0. The CDR3 sequence is 13 residues long. Germline CDR1 reads SGHTA; CDR2 reads FQGNSA. Using reference TRBV7-2 and TRBJ1-2 for the parts outside the CDR3, the full variable domain is GAGVSQSPSNKVTEKGKDVELRCDPISGHTALYWYRQSLGQGLEFLIYFQGNSAPDKSGLPSDRFSAERTGGSVSTLTIQRTQQEDSAVYLCASSLADRDGYTFGSGTRLTVV.

This clonotype was counted many times. The V call is TRBV7-9, the J call TRBJ2-7; TRBD2 aligns across 10 bases. J was trimmed by 4 bases and V by 7 bases; bases with no gene match: 7. The CDR3 extends over 14 amino acids. CDR1 is SEHNR, CDR2 FQNEAQ, per germline (reference sequence). CDR3: CASIPTSGSYEQYF. CDR3 sequence (DNA): TGTGCCAGCATCCCGACTAGCGGGTCGTACGAGCAGTACTTC.

This clonotype was counted between two and nine times. The gene calls are TRBV29-1 and TRBJ2-3; tentative D call: TRBD1 (6 bases). This CDR3 spans 17 amino acids. Per the germline V gene, CDR1 is SQVTM and CDR2 is ANQGSEA. V lost 4 bases and J 5 bases, leaving 25 bases between the germline ends. As DNA, the CDR3 is TGCAGCGTTGTTCCACAGAAACCGGGCCTAGGGGGAGATACGCAGTATTTT. Its protein product is CSVVPQKPGLGGDTQYF.

The CDR3 region has the DNA TGTGCCAGCAGCGGTTTTGGGGCTGGGGCCAACGTCCTGACTTTC. Translation gives CASSGFGAGANVLTF. The chain is built from TRBV11-2 and TRBJ2-6; no clear D. The germline CDR1 and CDR2 sequences are SGHAT and FQNNGV. V was trimmed by 5 bases and J by 2 bases, leaving 10 bases between them. The CDR3 extends over 15 amino acids.

CDR3 sequence: CASSPRTAAQETQYF. The DNA for the CDR3 is TGTGCCAGCAGCCCCAGGACAGCTGCCCAAGAGACCCAGTACTTC. The chain employs TRBV11-2 and TRBJ2-5; possibly TRBD1 for D (6 bases). V was pared by 5 bases and J by 1 base, with 14 bases between. This CDR3 contains 15 residues. Germline V CDR1 and CDR2: SGHAT, FQNNGV. Full variable domain (rest looked up from reference TRBV11-2 and TRBJ2-5): EAGVAQSPRYKIIEKRQSVAFWCNPISGHATLYWYQQILGQGPKLLIQFQNNGVVDDSQLPKDRFSAERLKGVDSTLKIQPAKLEDSAVYLCASSPRTAAQETQYFGPGTRLLVL.

The chain couples TRBV28 to TRBJ2-1, with 10 nucleotides matching TRBD1. The germline gives CDR1 MDHEN, CDR2 SYDVKM. With 8 bases clipped from V and 5 bases from J, the junction kept 3 bases outside the gene matches. The CDR3 sequence is 13 residues long. The CDR3 region is CASAGQGNNEQFF. CDR3 bases: TGTGCCAGCGCGGGACAGGGGAACAATGAGCAGTTCTTC.

This clonotype was detected only a few times. The V call is TRBV20-1, the J call TRBJ2-5, with 9 nucleotides matching TRBD1. This CDR3 is 15 amino acids long. V shed 0 bases and J 5 bases; nucleotides not matched to a gene: 7. Germline V CDR1 and CDR2: DFQATT, SNEGSKA (reference sequence). The CDR3 loop is CSARERQGGAETQYF. The CDR3 DNA reads as TGCAGTGCTAGAGAAAGACAGGGGGGGGCGGAGACCCAGTACTTC.

This clonotype appeared a few times. This chain links TRBV7-9 with TRBJ2-1, with D perhaps TRBD2 (5 bases). The CDR3 covers 11 residues. Germline V CDR1 and CDR2: SEHNR, FQNEAQ (reference sequence). V lost 3 bases, J lost 13 bases, and 10 bases lay in between. The CDR3 DNA sequence: TGTGCCAGCAGCTTGGAGGAGACCCAGTTCTTC. Protein product: CASSLEETQFF.

Only a few counts were recorded for this clonotype. The chain couples TRBV20-1 to TRBJ2-1, with a possible D match to TRBD2 (6 bases). Germline CDR1 is DFQATT and CDR2 is SNEGSKA (reference sequence). The V gene lost 5 bases and the J gene lost 0 bases, with 14 bases spanning the gap. The CDR3 extends over 15 amino acids. The CDR3 DNA reads as TGCAGTGCTGACCCCGGGGGAAGCTCCTACAATGAGCAGTTCTTC. Translated: CSADPGGSSYNEQFF.

The rearrangement uses TRBV20-1 and TRBJ2-3; D remains ambiguous. This CDR3 comprises 14 residues. Per germline, CDR1 DFQATT and CDR2 SNEGSKA (reference sequence). The V gene lost 6 bases and the J gene lost 2 bases, with 15 bases spanning the gap. CDR3 loop: CSARPFVDTDTQYF. DNA for the CDR3: TGCAGTGCGAGGCCCTTCGTCGACACAGATACGCAGTATTTT.

This chain connects TRBV12-5 to TRBJ2-5; D unclear. The J call is in doubt because the DNA end fits TRBJ2-7 better. The CDR3 spans 12 residues. Germline V gene lookup returns CDR1 LGHNT and CDR2 FRNRAP. CDR3 bases: TGTGCTAGTGCCCCGAACTACAACGAGCAGTACTTC. Residues: CASAPNYNEQYF.

As concerns this clonotype: At one end, the junction sequence differs from germline, possibly due to a read error. The genes are TRBV5-1 and TRBJ1-1; D gene ambiguous. Germline assignment: CDR1 SGHRS and CDR2 YFSETQ. This CDR3 spans 15 amino acids. DNA for the CDR3: TGCGCCAACAGCTTGGAGCCCCGAATGAACACTGAAGCTTTCTTT. As protein: CANSLEPRMNTEAFF.